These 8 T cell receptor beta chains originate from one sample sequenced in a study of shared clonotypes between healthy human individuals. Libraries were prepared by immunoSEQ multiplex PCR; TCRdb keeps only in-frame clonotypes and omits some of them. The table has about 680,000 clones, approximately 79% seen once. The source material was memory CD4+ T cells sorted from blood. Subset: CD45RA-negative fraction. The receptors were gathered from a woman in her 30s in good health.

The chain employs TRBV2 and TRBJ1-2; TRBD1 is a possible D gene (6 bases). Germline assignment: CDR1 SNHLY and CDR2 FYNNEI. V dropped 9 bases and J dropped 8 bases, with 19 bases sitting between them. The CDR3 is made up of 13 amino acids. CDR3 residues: CARGTLGTGGYTF. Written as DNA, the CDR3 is TGTGCCAGAGGGACTCTCGGAACAGGGGGCTACACCTTC.

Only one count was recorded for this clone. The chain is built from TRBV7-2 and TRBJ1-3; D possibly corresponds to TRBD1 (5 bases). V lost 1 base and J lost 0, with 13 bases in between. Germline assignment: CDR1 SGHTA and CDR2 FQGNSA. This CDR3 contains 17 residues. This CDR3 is CASSLGQLDYSGNTIYF. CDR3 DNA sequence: TGTGCCAGCAGCTTAGGACAGCTGGACTACTCTGGAAACACCATATATTTT.

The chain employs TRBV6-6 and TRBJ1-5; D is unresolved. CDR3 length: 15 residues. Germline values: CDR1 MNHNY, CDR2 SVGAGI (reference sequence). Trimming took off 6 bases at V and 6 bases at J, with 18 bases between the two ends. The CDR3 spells CASSASGLVGQPQHF. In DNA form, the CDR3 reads TGTGCCAGCAGCGCATCGGGCCTGGTAGGTCAGCCCCAGCATTTT.

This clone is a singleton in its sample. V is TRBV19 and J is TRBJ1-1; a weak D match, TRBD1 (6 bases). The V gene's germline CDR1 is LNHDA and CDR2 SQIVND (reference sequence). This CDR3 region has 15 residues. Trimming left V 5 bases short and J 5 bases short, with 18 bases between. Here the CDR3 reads CASSPPQGRHTEAFF. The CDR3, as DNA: TGTGCCAGTAGTCCTCCTCAGGGGAGGCATACTGAAGCTTTCTTT.

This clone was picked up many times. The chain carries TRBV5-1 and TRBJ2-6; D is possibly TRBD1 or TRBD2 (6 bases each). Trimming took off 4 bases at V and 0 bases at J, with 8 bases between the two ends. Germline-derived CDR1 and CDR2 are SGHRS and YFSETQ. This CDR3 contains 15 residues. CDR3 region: CASSGGGSGANVLTF. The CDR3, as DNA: TGCGCCAGCAGCGGAGGGGGCTCTGGGGCCAACGTCCTGACTTTC.

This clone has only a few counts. In DNA form, the CDR3 reads TGTGCCAGCAGATCCGGACATAACTATGGCTACACCTTC. Translating it yields CASRSGHNYGYTF. The V and J genes are TRBV7-2 and TRBJ1-2; possibly TRBD1 for D (5 bases). V lost 6 bases and J 1 base, leaving 9 bases between the germline ends. The CDR3 contains 13 residues. CDR1 SGHTA and CDR2 FQGNSA come from the germline V gene.

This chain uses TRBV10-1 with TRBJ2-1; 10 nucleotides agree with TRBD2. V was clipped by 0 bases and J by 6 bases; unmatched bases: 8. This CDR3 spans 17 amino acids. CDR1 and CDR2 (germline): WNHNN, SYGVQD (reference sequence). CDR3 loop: CASSESIGAGGANEQFF. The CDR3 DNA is TGCGCCAGCAGTGAGTCGATCGGAGCGGGAGGGGCCAATGAGCAGTTCTTC.

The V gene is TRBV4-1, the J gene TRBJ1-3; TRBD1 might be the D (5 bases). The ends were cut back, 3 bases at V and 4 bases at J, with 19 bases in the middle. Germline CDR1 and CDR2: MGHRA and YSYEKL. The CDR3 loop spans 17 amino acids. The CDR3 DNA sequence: TGCGCCAGCAGCCACCCCGCTAAAGGGGCGCGGGGAAACACCATATATTTT. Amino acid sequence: CASSHPAKGARGNTIYF.